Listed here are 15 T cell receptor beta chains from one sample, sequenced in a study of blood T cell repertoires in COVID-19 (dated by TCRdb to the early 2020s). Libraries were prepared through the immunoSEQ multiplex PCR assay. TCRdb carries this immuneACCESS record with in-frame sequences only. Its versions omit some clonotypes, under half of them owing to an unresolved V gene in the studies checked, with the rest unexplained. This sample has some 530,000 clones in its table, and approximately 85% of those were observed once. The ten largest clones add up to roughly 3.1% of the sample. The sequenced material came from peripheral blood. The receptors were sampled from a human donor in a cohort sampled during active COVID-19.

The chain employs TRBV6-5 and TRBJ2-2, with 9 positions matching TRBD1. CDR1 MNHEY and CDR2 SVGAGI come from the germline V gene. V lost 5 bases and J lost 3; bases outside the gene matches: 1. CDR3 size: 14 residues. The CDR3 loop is CASSRDRDTGELFF. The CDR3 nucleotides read TGTGCCAGCAGTCGGGACAGGGACACCGGGGAGCTGTTTTTT.

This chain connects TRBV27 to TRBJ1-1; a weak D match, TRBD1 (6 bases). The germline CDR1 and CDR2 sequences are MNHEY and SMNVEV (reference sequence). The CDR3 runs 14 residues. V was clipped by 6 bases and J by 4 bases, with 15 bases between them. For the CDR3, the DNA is TGTGCCAGCAGCTCCCGGGGGGCAGGCACTGAAGCTTTCTTT. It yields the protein CASSSRGAGTEAFF.

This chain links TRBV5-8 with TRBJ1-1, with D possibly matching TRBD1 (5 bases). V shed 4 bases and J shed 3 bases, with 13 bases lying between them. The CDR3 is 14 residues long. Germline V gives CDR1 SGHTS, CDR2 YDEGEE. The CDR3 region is CASSPGLGDTEAFF. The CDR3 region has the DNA TGTGCCAGCAGCCCGGGACTAGGGGACACTGAAGCTTTCTTT.

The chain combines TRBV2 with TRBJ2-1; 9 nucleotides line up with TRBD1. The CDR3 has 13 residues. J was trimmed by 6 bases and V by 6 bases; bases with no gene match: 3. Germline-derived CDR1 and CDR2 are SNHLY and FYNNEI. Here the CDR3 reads CASRPDRGNEQFF. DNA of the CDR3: TGTGCCAGCAGGCCGGACAGGGGCAATGAGCAGTTCTTC.

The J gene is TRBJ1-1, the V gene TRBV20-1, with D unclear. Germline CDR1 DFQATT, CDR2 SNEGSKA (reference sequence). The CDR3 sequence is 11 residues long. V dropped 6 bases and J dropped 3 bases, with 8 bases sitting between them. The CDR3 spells CSAPGYTEAFF. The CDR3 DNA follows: TGCAGTGCGCCAGGTTACACTGAAGCTTTCTTT.

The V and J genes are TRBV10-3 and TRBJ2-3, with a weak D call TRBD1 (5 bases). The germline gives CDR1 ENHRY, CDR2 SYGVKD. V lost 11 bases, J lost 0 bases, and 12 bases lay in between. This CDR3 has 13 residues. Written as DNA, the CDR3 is TGTGCCTCTCAGGGCTCTAGCACAGATACGCAGTATTTT. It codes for CASQGSSTDTQYF.

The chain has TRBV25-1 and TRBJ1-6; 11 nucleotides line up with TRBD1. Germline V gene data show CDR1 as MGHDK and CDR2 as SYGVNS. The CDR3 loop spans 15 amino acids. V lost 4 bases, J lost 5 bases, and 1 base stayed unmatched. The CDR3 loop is CASSGDRGNNSPLHF. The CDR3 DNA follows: TGTGCCAGCAGTGGGGACAGGGGGAATAATTCACCCCTCCACTTT.

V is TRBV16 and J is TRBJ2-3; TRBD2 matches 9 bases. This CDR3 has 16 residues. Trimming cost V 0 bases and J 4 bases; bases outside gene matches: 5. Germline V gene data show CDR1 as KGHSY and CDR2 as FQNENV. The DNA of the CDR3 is TGTGCCAGCAGCCAATCAATAGCGGGAGTCCCAGATACGCAGTATTTT. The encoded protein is CASSQSIAGVPDTQYF.

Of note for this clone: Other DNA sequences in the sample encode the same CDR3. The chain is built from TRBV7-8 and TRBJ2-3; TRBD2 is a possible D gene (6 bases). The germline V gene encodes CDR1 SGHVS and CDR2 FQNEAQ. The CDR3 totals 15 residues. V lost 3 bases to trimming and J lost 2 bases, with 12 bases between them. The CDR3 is CASSLGGALTDTQYF. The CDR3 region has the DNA TGTGCCAGCAGCTTGGGCGGGGCCCTCACAGATACGCAGTATTTT.

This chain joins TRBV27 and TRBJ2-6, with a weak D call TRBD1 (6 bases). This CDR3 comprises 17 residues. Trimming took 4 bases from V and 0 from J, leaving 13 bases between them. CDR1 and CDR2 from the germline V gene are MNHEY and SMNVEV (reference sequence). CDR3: CASSSLDRSSGANVLTF. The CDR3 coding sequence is TGTGCCAGCAGTTCCCTTGACAGGAGCTCTGGGGCCAACGTCCTGACTTTC.

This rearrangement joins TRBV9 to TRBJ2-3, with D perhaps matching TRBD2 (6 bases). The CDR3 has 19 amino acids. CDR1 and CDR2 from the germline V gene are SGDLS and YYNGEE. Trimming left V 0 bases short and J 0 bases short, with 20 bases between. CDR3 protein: CASSVATWVSGRSTDTQYF. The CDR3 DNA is TGTGCCAGCAGCGTAGCTACCTGGGTTAGCGGAAGAAGCACAGATACGCAGTATTTT.

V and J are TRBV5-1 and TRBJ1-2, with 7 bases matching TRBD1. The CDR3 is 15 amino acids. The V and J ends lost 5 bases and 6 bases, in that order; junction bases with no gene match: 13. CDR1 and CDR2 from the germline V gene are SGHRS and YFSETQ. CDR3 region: CASSFVGGGNDGYTF. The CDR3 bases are TGCGCCAGCAGTTTTGTAGGAGGGGGCAACGATGGCTACACCTTC.

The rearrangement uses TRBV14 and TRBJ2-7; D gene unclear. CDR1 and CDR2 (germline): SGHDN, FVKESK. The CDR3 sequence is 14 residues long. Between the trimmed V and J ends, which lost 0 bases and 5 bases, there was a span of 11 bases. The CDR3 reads CASSQEPGLDEQYF. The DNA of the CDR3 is TGTGCCAGCAGCCAAGAACCGGGTCTCGACGAGCAGTACTTC. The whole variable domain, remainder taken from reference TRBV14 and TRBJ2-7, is EAGVTQFPSHSVIEKGQTVTLRCDPISGHDNLYWYRRVMGKEIKFLLHFVKESKQDESGMPNNRFLAERTGGTYSTLKVQPAELEDSGVYFCASSQEPGLDEQYFGPGTRLTVT.

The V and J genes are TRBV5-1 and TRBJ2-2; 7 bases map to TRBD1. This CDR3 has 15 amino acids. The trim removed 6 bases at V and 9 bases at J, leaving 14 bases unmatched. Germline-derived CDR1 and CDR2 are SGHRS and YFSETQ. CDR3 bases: TGCGCCAGCACGACGGACAGGCTTGGTTTAAGGGAGCTGTTTTTT. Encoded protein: CASTTDRLGLRELFF.

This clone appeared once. The CDR3 region has the DNA TGTGCCAGCAGCTTAACGACAGGGAGGAACTATGGCTACACCTTC. Encoded protein: CASSLTTGRNYGYTF. The rearrangement uses TRBV5-4 and TRBJ1-2, with 7 bases identical to TRBD1. Looked up from germline, CDR1 is SGHNT and CDR2 is YYREEE (reference sequence). The V gene end was trimmed by 2 bases and the J gene end by 2 bases; junction bases not matched to a gene: 6. CDR3 size: 15 residues.